This T cell receptor beta chain was identified during a study of CD8+ T cells in alopecia areata. The germline V and J ends were trimmed by 9 bases and 5 bases, with 20 bases remaining between them. The CDR3 sequence is 14 residues long. Per germline, CDR1 SGHAT and CDR2 FQNNGV. The treatment denotes: oral pan-JAK inhibitor, 5-10 mg twice daily. Alopecia areata patients provided lesional scalp punch biopsies and peripheral blood. Extracted RNA was reverse transcribed into cDNA, the sequencing template. Clones were sequenced by immunoSEQ multiplex PCR, and TCRdb holds only the in-frame ones, with some missing. Of around 99,000 clones detected, 80% to 85% appear once; the ten largest clones hold over 20%.

The material was CD8+ T cells sorted from blood, obtained at week 24, from a patient treated with tofacitinib. This clonotype originated in a human donor with alopecia areata. This sequence joins TRBV11-2 and TRBJ2-7; no definite D call. CDR3 in DNA: TGTGCCAGACCCACCCTCGGGCAGCTTCACGAGCAGTACTTC. Translation gives CARPTLGQLHEQYF.